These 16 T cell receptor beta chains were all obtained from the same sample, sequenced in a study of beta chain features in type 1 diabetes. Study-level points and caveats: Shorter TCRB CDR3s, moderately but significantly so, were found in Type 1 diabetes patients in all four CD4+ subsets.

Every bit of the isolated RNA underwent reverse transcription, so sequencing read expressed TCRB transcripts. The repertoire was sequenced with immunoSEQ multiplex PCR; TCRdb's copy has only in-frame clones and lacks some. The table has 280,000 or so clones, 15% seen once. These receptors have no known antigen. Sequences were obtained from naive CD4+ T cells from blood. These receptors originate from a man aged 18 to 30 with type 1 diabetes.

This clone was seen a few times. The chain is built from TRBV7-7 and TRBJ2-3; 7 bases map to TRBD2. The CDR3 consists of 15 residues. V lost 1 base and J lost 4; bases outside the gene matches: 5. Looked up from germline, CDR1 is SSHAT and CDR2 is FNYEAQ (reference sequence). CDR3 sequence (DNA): TGTGCCAGCAGCTTAGGCGGGAGAAACGCAGATACGCAGTATTTT. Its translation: CASSLGGRNADTQYF.

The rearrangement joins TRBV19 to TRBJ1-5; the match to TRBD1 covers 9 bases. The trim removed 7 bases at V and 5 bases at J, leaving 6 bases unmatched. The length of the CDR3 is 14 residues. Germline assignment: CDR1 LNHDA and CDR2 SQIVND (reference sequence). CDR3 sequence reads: CASKFGQGHQPQHF. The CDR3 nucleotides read TGTGCCAGTAAGTTCGGACAGGGGCATCAGCCCCAGCATTTT. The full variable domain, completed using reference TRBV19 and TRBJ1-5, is DGGITQSPKYLFRKEGQNVTLSCEQNLNHDAMYWYRQDPGQGLRLIYYSQIVNDFQKGDIAEGYSVSREKKESFPLTVTSAQKNPTAFYLCASKFGQGHQPQHFGDGTRLSIL.

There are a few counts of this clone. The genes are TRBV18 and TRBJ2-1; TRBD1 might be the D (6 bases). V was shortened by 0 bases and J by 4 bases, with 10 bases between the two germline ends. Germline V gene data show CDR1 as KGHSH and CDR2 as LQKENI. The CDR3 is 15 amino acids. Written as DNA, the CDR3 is TGTGCCAGCTCACCACCCAGGCAGGGGTACAATGAGCAGTTCTTC. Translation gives CASSPPRQGYNEQFF.

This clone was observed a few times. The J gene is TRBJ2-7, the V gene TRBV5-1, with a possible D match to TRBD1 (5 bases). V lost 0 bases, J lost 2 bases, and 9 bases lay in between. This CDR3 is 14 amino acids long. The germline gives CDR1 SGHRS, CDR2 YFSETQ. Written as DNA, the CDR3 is TGCGCCAGCAGCTTGGCCTCAGGGACCTACGAGCAGTACTTC. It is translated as CASSLASGTYEQYF.

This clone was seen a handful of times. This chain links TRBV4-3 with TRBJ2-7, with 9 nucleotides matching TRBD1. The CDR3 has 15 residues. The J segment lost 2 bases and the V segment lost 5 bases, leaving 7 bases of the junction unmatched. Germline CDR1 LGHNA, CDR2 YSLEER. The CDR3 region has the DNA TGCGCCAGCAGCACGGGACAGGGCCCACCCTACGAGCAGTACTTC. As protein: CASSTGQGPPYEQYF.

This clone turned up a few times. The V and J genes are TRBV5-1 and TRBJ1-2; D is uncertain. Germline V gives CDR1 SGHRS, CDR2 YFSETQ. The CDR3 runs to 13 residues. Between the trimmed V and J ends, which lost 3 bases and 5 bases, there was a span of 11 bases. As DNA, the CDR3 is TGCGCCAGCAGCTCTCCGCGCTCTTATGGCTACACCTTC. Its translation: CASSSPRSYGYTF.

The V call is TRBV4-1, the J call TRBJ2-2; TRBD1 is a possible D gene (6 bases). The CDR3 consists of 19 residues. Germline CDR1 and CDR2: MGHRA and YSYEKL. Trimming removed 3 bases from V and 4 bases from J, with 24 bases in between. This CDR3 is CASSHSTGTPSRFTGELFF. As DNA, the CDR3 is TGCGCCAGCAGCCACTCAACCGGGACACCTTCCCGCTTCACCGGGGAGCTGTTTTTT.

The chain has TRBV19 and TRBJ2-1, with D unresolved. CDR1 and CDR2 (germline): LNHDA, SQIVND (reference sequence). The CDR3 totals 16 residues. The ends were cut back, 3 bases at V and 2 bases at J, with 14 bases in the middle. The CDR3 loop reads CASSMRPLAPYNEQFF. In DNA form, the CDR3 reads TGTGCCAGTAGTATGCGGCCCTTGGCCCCCTACAATGAGCAGTTCTTC.

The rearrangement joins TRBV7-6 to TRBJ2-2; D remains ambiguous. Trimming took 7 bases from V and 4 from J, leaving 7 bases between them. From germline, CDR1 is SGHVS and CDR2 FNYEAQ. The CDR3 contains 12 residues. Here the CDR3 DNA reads TGTGCCAGCACCCTACGCACCGGGGAGCTGTTTTTT. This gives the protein CASTLRTGELFF. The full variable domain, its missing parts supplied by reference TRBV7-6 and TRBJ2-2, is GAGVSQSPRYKVTKRGQDVALRCDPISGHVSLYWYRQALGQGPEFLTYFNYEAQQDKSGLPNDRFSAERPEGSISTLTIQRTEQRDSAMYRCASTLRTGELFFGEGSRLTVL.

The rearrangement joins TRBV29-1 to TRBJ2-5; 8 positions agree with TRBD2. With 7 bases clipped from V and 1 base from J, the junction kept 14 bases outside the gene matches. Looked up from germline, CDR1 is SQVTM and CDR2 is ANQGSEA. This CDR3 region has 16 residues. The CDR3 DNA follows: TGCAGCGCCCTGCGGGGCGGACTAGCAGCCCAAGAGACCCAGTACTTC. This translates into CSALRGGLAAQETQYF.

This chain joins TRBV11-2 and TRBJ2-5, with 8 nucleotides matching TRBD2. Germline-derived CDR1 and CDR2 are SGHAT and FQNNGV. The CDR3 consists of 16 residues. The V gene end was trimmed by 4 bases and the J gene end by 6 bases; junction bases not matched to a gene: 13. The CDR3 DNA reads TGTGCCAGCAGCTCCAGCGGGGGCAGACGCCGAAAGACCCAGTACTTC. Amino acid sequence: CASSSSGGRRRKTQYF.

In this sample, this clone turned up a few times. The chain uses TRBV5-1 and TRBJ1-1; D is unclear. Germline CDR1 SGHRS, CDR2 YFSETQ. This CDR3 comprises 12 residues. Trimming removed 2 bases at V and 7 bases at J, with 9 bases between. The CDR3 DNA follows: TGCGCCAGCAGCTTAAAAGCTGATGAAGCTTTCTTT. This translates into CASSLKADEAFF.

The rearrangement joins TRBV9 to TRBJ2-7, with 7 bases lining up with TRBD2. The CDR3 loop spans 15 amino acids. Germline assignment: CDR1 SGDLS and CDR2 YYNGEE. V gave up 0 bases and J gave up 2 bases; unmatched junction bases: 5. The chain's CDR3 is CASSVGLAMAYEQYF. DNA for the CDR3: TGTGCCAGCAGCGTAGGACTAGCCATGGCCTACGAGCAGTACTTC.

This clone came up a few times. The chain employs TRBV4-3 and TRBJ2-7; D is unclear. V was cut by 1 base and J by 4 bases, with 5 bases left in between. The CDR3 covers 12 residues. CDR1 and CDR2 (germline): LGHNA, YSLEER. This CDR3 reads CASSQGAYEQYF. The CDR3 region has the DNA TGCGCCAGCAGCCAAGGGGCGTACGAGCAGTACTTC.

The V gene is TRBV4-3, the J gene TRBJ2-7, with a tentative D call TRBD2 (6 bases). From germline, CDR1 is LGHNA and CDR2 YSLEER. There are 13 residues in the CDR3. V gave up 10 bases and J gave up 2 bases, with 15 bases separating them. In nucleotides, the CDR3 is TGCGCCACTAGCCGGGGGATCACCTACGAGCAGTACTTC. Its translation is CATSRGITYEQYF.

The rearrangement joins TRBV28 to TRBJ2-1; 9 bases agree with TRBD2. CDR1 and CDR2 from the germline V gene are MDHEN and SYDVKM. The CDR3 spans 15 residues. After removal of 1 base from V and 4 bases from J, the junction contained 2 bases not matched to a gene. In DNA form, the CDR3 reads TGTGCCAGCAGTTTATTTAGCGGGAGTTACAATGAGCAGTTCTTC. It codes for CASSLFSGSYNEQFF.